One and the same sample provided the 19 T cell receptor beta chains below, sequenced in a study of response to subunit inactivated influenza vaccine. TCRdb called the RT-PCR reads again in MiXCR, with one record for every CDR3 protein. The table lists 450,000 to 550,000 distinct CDR3 sequences, over 25% of them singletons, with 1.5% to 2% in the top ten. The starting material was CD4+ T cells sorted from PBMCs, obtained 4 to 6 days after vaccination. The source of these receptors is a man aged 50-60 years who received an inactivated influenza vaccine.

The table lists this clonotype with a few counts. The rearrangement uses TRBV5-6 and TRBJ1-4, with D possibly matching TRBD1 (6 bases). CDR1 and CDR2 (germline): SGHDT, YYEEEE. Trimming stripped 2 bases from V and 8 bases from J, with 16 bases between. The CDR3 spans 15 residues. CDR3 amino acids: CASSLQGWNIEKLFF. In DNA form, the CDR3 reads TGTGCCAGCAGCTTACAGGGCTGGAATATAGAAAAACTGTTTTTT.

In its sample, this clonotype was seen a few times. The chain is built from TRBV10-3 and TRBJ2-4; D unclear. Trimming removed 5 bases from V and 2 bases from J, with 10 bases in between. Germline values: CDR1 ENHRY, CDR2 SYGVKD. This CDR3 has 14 amino acids. This chain's CDR3 is CAISFEPTKNIQYF. CDR3 bases: TGTGCCATCAGTTTCGAACCAACCAAAAACATTCAGTACTTC.

This clonotype appeared a few times. The chain employs TRBV29-1 and TRBJ1-2, with D uncertain. The germline V and J ends were trimmed by 0 bases and 4 bases, with 12 bases remaining between them. This CDR3 comprises 14 residues. Germline CDR1 is SQVTM and CDR2 is ANQGSEA. The CDR3 reads CSVEDRNGFYGYTF. CDR3 nucleotide sequence: TGCAGCGTTGAAGATCGGAATGGTTTCTATGGCTACACCTTC.

The V call is TRBV20-1, the J call TRBJ2-5, with 12 bases identical to TRBD2. With V trimmed by 6 bases and J by 4 bases, 15 bases remained unmatched. The CDR3 is 17 amino acids. The V gene's germline CDR1 is DFQATT and CDR2 SNEGSKA (reference sequence). The CDR3 loop is CSAPSRLAGVSGETQYF. CDR3 nucleotides: TGCAGTGCACCTTCTCGACTAGCGGGAGTGTCGGGAGAGACCCAGTACTTC.

This chain uses TRBV12-3 or TRBV12-4 with TRBJ2-2; 9 bases are a match to TRBD1. V trimming: 3 bases; J trimming: 5 bases; junction bases outside the gene matches: 7. This CDR3 region has 16 residues. The DNA for the CDR3 is TGTGCCAGCAGTTTCCGGACAGGGGTTTTAACCGGGGAGCTGTTTTTT. It is translated as CASSFRTGVLTGELFF.

V is TRBV29-1 and J is TRBJ2-7; 11 bases match TRBD1. CDR1 and CDR2 (germline): SQVTM, ANQGSEA. The CDR3 is 13 amino acids. V was pared by 6 bases and J by 3 bases, with 4 bases of the junction left unmatched. The CDR3 DNA is TGCAGCGTGCCGGGACAGGGGGTCTACGAGCAGTACTTC. Its translation: CSVPGQGVYEQYF.

This clonotype was detected a few times. The chain links TRBV4-1 to TRBJ2-1, with unresolved D. The CDR3 contains 14 residues. Deletions cut 0 bases from V and 9 bases from J, with 12 bases between. Germline values: CDR1 MGHRA, CDR2 YSYEKL. The CDR3: CASSQDSILGEQFF. As DNA, the CDR3 is TGCGCCAGCAGCCAAGATAGTATACTGGGTGAGCAGTTCTTC.

This clonotype was observed a handful of times. The CDR3 nucleotides are TGCAGTGCTAGAGATCAAAGGGACGTCACCGGGGAGCTGTTTTTT. This encodes CSARDQRDVTGELFF. This chain links TRBV20-1 with TRBJ2-2, with D perhaps being TRBD1 or TRBD2 (5 bases each). Per germline, CDR1 DFQATT and CDR2 SNEGSKA (reference sequence). Trimming left V 0 bases short and J 4 bases short, with 12 bases between. The CDR3 covers 15 residues.

This clonotype was seen more than once but under ten times. J is TRBJ2-1 and V is TRBV5-1; 10 bases map to TRBD2. Germline CDR1 reads SGHRS; CDR2 reads YFSETQ. This CDR3 contains 15 residues. After removal of 4 bases from V and 5 bases from J, the junction contained 6 bases not matched to a gene. CDR3 loop: CASSLSSGGNNEQFF. CDR3 nucleotide sequence: TGCGCCAGCAGCCTCTCTAGCGGGGGTAACAATGAGCAGTTCTTC.

In its sample, this clonotype was seen a few times. This chain joins TRBV10-3 and TRBJ2-3, with 7 bases lining up with TRBD2. The CDR3 totals 15 residues. Germline values: CDR1 ENHRY, CDR2 SYGVKD. J was trimmed by 3 bases and V by 7 bases; bases with no gene match: 10. The CDR3 DNA is TGTGCCATCACCCGGGGTAGCGGGTTGACAGATACGCAGTATTTT. This codes for CAITRGSGLTDTQYF.

The V and J genes are TRBV11-2 and TRBJ2-7; 7 bases align to TRBD1. The germline V gene encodes CDR1 SGHAT and CDR2 FQNNGV. The length of the CDR3 is 14 residues. Trimming at V came to 6 bases and at J to 0 bases, leaving 5 bases not matched to a gene. CDR3 bases: TGTGCCAGCAGGACAGGGCTCACCTCCTACGAGCAGTACTTC. Protein product: CASRTGLTSYEQYF.

J is TRBJ2-6 and V is TRBV27, with D perhaps matching TRBD1 (5 bases). From germline, CDR1 is MNHEY and CDR2 SMNVEV (reference sequence). The V end lost 0 bases, the J end lost 9 bases, and 9 bases lay between the germline ends. This CDR3 contains 14 residues. The CDR3 DNA is TGTGCCAGCAGTTTATCGTTTCAGGGCAACGTCCTGACTTTC. Its protein product is CASSLSFQGNVLTF.

The chain employs TRBV6-2 or TRBV6-3 and TRBJ2-7; 9 nucleotides match TRBD1. V lost 6 bases, J lost 5 bases, and 5 bases stayed unmatched. Germline CDR1 and CDR2: MNHEY and SVGEGT. The CDR3 sequence is 13 residues long. CDR3 sequence reads: CASSRRDRDEQYF. For the CDR3, the DNA is TGTGCCAGCAGCCGACGGGACAGGGACGAGCAGTACTTC.

There are a few counts of this clonotype. The V and J genes are TRBV6-5 and TRBJ2-2; D not certain. Germline values: CDR1 MNHEY, CDR2 SVGAGI. Trimming shortened V by 4 bases and J by 1 base, and 7 bases separated the two germline ends. This CDR3 spans 14 amino acids. The CDR3: CASSFLENTGELFF. CDR3 nucleotides: TGTGCCAGCAGTTTTCTAGAGAACACCGGGGAGCTGTTTTTT.

This clonotype was counted only a few times. The chain recombines TRBV12-3 or TRBV12-4 with TRBJ1-2; D possibly corresponds to TRBD1 (6 bases). Trimming left V 2 bases short and J 7 bases short, with 11 bases between. This CDR3 comprises 13 residues. The chain's CDR3 is CASSLRGRGGYTF. DNA of the CDR3: TGTGCCAGCAGTTTAAGGGGCAGGGGTGGCTACACCTTC.

This clonotype was seen a few times. The V gene is TRBV10-3, the J gene TRBJ1-1, with 10 nucleotides matching TRBD1. The length of the CDR3 is 16 residues. CDR1 and CDR2 from the germline V gene are ENHRY and SYGVKD. After removal of 9 bases from V and 4 bases from J, the junction contained 14 bases not matched to a gene. The CDR3 spells CAIRDRGQERFTEAFF. In DNA form, the CDR3 reads TGTGCCATTAGAGACAGGGGGCAAGAGAGATTCACTGAAGCTTTCTTT.

The rearrangement links TRBV7-2 to TRBJ1-1; D might be TRBD1 (6 bases). This CDR3 has 16 residues. V lost 1 base and J 6 bases, leaving 18 bases between the germline ends. CDR1 and CDR2 (germline): SGHTA, FQGNSA. DNA for the CDR3: TGTGCCAGCAGCTTAGTCTCTGGTGCAGGGGCGGCTGAAGCTTTCTTT. Protein sequence: CASSLVSGAGAAEAFF.

V is TRBV7-2 and J is TRBJ1-2; D is undetermined. This CDR3 has 13 amino acids. The germline V and J ends were trimmed by 3 bases and 9 bases, with 14 bases remaining between them. Germline loops: CDR1 SGHTA, CDR2 FQGNSA. CDR3 amino acids: CASSLRSSRRYTF. The CDR3 nucleotides read TGTGCCAGCAGCTTGCGGTCATCCCGGCGCTACACCTTC.

The chain combines TRBV29-1 with TRBJ2-4; 7 bases line up with TRBD1. The CDR3 has 15 residues. V was pared by 4 bases and J by 0 bases, with 6 bases of the junction left unmatched. Germline CDR1 SQVTM, CDR2 ANQGSEA. CDR3 sequence (DNA): TGCAGCGTTGTACCGGGACAGCCAGCCAAAAACATTCAGTACTTC. It codes for CSVVPGQPAKNIQYF. Drawing the rest from reference TRBV29-1 and TRBJ2-4, the complete variable domain is SAVISQKPSRDICQRGTSLTIQCQVDSQVTMMFWYRQQPGQSLTLIATANQGSEATYESGFVIDKFPISRPNLTFSTLTVSNMSPEDSSIYLCSVVPGQPAKNIQYFGAGTRLSVL.